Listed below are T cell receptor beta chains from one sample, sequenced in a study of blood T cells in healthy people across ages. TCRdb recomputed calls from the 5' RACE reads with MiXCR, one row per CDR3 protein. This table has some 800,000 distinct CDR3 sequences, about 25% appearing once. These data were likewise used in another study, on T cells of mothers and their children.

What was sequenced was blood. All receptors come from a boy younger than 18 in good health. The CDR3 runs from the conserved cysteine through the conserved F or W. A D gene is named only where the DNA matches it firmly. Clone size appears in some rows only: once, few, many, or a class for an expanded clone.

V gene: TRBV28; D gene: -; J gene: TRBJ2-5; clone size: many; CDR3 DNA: TGTGCCAGCAGATTAGCCCTTCTTGAGACCCAGTACTTC; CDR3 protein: CASRLALLETQYF
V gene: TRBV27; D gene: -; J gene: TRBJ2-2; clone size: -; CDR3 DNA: TGTGCCAGCAGTTTCCCTATTGGCGGGGAGCTGTTTTTT; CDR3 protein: CASSFPIGGELFF
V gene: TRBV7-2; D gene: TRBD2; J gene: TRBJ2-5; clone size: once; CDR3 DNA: TGTGCCAGCAGCTCTCTCGGGACTAGCGGGAGGGCCAGTATTGAGACCCAGTACTTC; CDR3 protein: CASSSLGTSGRASIETQYF
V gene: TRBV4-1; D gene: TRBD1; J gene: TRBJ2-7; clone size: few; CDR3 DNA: TGCGCCAGCAGCCAGGCCGGGACAGGGCACTACGAGCAGTACTTC; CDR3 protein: CASSQAGTGHYEQYF
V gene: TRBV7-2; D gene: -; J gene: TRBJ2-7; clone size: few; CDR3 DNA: TGTGCCAGCAGCTACCGGGACGGATCCTACGAGCAGTACTTC; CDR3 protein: CASSYRDGSYEQYF
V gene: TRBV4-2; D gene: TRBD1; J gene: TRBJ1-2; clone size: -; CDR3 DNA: TGTGCCAGCAGCCGCGTCGAGGGGGCAACCTCGTTTGGCTACACCTTC; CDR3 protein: CASSRVEGATSFGYTF
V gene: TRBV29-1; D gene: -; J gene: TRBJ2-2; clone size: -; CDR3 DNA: TGCAGCGTTGAAGATTTGGAAAGGAGCGGGCACACCGGGGAGCTGTTTTTT; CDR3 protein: CSVEDLERSGHTGELFF
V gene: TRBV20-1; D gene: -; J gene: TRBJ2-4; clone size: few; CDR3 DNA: TGCAGTGCTCACCCCTTGCCGATTCTGGCCAAAAACATTCAGTACTTC; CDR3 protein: CSAHPLPILAKNIQYF
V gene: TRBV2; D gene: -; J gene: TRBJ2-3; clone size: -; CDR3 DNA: TGTGCCAGCAGTGAAAACACAAGCACAGATACGCAGTATTTT; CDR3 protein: CASSENTSTDTQYF
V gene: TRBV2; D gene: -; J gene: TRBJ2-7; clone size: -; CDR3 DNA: TGTGCCAGCAGTACCGAGGGGGACACCCGTACCTACGAGCAGTACTTC; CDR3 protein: CASSTEGDTRTYEQYF
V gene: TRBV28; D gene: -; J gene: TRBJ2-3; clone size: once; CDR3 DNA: TGTGCCAGCAGTTCTCGATCCCAATCCTCAACAGATACGCAGTATTTT; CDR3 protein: CASSSRSQSSTDTQYF
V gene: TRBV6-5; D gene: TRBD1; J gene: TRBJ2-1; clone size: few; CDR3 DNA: TGTGCCAGCAGTTACCCAGGGGGCATTGAGCAGTTCTTC; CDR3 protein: CASSYPGGIEQFF
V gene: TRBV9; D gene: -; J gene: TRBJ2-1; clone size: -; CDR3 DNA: TGTGCCAGCAGCGTAGACTGGGGGTCCTACAATGAGCAGTTCTTC; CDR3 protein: CASSVDWGSYNEQFF
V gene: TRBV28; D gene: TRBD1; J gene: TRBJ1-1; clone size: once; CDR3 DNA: TGTGCCAGCAGTACGCAGGGGGCCAGGAACACTGAAGCTTTCTTT; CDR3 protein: CASSTQGARNTEAFF
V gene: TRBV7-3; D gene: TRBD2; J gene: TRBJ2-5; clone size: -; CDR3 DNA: TGTGCCAGCGCAGCGGGAGACGGTGAGACCCAGTACTTC; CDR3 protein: CASAAGDGETQYF
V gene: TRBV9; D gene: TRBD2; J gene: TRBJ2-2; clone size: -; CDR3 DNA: TGTGCCAGCAGCGTAGAAGCGGGGGGGCAGTTGGGGGAGCTGTTTTTT; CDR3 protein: CASSVEAGGQLGELFF
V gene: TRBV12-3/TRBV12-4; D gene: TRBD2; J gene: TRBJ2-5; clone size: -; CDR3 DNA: TGTGCCAGCAGTCAAGCGGGAGGGCTTGTGGGAGAGACCCAGTACTTC; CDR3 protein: CASSQAGGLVGETQYF
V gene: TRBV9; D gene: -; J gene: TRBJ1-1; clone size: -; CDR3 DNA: TGTGCCAGCAGCGTAGGGTCAGGGGTTATGAACACTGAAGCTTTCTTT; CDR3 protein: CASSVGSGVMNTEAFF
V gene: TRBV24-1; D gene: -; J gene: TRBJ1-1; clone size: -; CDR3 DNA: TGTGCCACCAGTCAGGGGTTGAACACTGAAGCTTTCTTT; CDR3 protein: CATSQGLNTEAFF
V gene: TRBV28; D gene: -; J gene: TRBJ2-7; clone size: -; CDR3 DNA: TGTGCCAGCAGCGCCCACGACAGAGTCTCCTACGAGCAGTACTTC; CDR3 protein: CASSAHDRVSYEQYF
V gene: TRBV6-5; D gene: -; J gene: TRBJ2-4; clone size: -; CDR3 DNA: TGTGCCAGCAGTTATGACAGGTCTTTCGAAAACATTCAGTACTTC; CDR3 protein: CASSYDRSFENIQYF
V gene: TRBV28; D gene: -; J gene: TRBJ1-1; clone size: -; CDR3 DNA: TGTGCCAGCAGTTTATCAACAGTGAACACTGAAGCTTTCTTT; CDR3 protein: CASSLSTVNTEAFF
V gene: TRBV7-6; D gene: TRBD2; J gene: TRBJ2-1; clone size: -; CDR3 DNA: TGTGCCAGCAGCTTAGGGGCGGGGGGGGAATCCTACAATGAGCAGTTCTTC; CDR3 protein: CASSLGAGGESYNEQFF
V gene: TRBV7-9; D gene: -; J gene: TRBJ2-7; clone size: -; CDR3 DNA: TGTGCGAGCAGTGGCGGGGGCAGATCCTACGAGCAGTACTTC; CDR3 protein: CASSGGGRSYEQYF
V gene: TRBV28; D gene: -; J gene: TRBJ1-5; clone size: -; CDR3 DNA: TGTGCCAGCAGTTTTAGAGGGGCGAGCAATCAGCCCCAGCATTTT; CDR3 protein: CASSFRGASNQPQHF
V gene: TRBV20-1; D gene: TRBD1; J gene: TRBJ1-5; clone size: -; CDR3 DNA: TGCAGTGCACAACAGGGGATGAATCAGCCCCAGCATTTT; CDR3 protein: CSAQQGMNQPQHF
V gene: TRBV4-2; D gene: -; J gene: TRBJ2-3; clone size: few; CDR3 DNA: TGTGCCAGCAGCGAAGACCGAGCCCATCGCGATACGCAGTATTTT; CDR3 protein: CASSEDRAHRDTQYF
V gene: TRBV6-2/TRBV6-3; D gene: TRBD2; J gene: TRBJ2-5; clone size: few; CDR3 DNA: TGTGCCAGCAGTTACGGGATAGCGGGGGGCGGAGAGACCCAGTACTTC; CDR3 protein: CASSYGIAGGGETQYF
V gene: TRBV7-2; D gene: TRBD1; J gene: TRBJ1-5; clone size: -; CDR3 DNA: TGTGCCAGCACCAAAGACAGGGTAGGCGATCAGCCCCAGCATTTT; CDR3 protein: CASTKDRVGDQPQHF
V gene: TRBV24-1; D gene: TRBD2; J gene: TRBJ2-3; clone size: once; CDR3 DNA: TGTGCCACCAAATCATTAGCGGGGGACACAGATACGCAGTATTTT; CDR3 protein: CATKSLAGDTDTQYF
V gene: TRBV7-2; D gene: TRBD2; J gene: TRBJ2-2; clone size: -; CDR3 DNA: TGTGCCAGCAGCTTAAGGGCTAGCGGGGCGAACACCGGGGAGCTGTTTTTT; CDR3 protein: CASSLRASGANTGELFF
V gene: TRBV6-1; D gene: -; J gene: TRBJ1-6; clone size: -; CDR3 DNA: TGTGCCAGCAGTGAGCTGAGCCAGGGGAGAAAAAGATATAATTCACCCCTCCACTTT; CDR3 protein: CASSELSQGRKRYNSPLHF
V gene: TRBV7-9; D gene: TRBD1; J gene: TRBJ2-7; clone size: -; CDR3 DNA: TGTGCCAGCAGCTTCCCGAGGACAGGGGGCTCCTACGAGCAGTACTTC; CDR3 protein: CASSFPRTGGSYEQYF
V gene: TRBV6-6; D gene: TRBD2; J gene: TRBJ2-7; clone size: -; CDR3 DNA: TGTGCCAGCAGTTACTCGAGACTAGCGGAGACCTACGAGCAGTACTTC; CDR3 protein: CASSYSRLAETYEQYF
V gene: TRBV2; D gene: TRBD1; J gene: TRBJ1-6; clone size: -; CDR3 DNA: TGTGCCAGCAGGGGGGACAGCCTGGGGAATTCACCCCTCCACTTT; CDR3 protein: CASRGDSLGNSPLHF
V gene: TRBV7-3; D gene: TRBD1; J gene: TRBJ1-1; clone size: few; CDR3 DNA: TGTGCCAGCAGCCCCGAGACAGGGGTGCTCACTGAAGCTTTCTTT; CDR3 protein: CASSPETGVLTEAFF
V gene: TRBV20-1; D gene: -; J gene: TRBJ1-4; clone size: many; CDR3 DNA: TGCAGTGCTAGAGATTGGGAACAGCTCGATGAAAAACTGTTTTTT; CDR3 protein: CSARDWEQLDEKLFF
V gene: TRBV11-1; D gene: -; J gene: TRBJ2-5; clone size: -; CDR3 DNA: TGTGCCAGCAGCTTACAGCTGACAGAAGAGACCCAGGACTTC; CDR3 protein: CASSLQLTEETQDF
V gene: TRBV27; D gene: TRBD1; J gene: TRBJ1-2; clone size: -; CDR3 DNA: TGTGCCAGCAGTTTATTCCACGGACAGGGGGCGGGATATGGCTACACCTTC; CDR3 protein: CASSLFHGQGAGYGYTF
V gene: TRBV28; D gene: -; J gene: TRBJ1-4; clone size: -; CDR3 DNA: TGTGCCAGCAGCCAAGGGACGACAGGAGGCGAAAAACTGTTTTTT; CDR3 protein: CASSQGTTGGEKLFF
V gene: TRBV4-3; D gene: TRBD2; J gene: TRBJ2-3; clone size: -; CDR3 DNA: TGCGCCAGCAGCCAAGACCCCAAGCGGGGGGCCCCCACAGATACGCAGTATTTT; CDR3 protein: CASSQDPKRGAPTDTQYF
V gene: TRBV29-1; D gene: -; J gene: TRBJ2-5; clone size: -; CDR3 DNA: TGCAGCGGTGCTAAGGAGGAGACCCAGTACTTC; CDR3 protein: CSGAKEETQYF
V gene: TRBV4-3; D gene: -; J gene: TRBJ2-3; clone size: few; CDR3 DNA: TGCGCCAGCAGCCAAACAGCGATTCGGCAGGATACGCAGTATTTT; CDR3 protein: CASSQTAIRQDTQYF
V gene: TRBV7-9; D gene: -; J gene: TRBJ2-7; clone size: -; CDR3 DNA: TGTGCCAGCAGCTCAACTGGGGGGCGGGGCCCCTACGAGCAGTACTTC; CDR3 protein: CASSSTGGRGPYEQYF
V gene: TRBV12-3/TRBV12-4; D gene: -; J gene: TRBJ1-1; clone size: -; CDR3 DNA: TGTGCCAGCAGTTTTCGGGCCCCTGGGAACACTGAAGCTTTCTTT; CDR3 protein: CASSFRAPGNTEAFF
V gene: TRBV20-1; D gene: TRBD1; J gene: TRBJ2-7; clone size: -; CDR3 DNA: TGCAGTGCTAGGGCAGACAGGGGGTTACGCTCCTACGAGCAGTACTTC; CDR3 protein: CSARADRGLRSYEQYF